This T cell receptor beta chain is drawn from a study of blood T cell repertoires in COVID-19. Study background: PBMCs, B-cell-depleted T cells, or T cells provided the cDNA or gDNA that made up the material.

The CDR3 is made up of 10 amino acids. V shed 6 bases and J shed 8 bases, with 7 bases lying between them. CDR1 and CDR2 from the germline V gene are LNHDA and SQIVND (reference sequence). The method was immunoSEQ multiplex PCR; TCRdb's version includes in-frame clones alone and lacks a portion of them. The sample shows a few hundred thousand clones, around 87% of them seen only once. Sequenced sample: peripheral blood. The rearrangement links TRBV19 to TRBJ1-2; D perhaps matches TRBD1 (5 bases). The clonotype was recovered from a woman in her forties or fifties with active or convalescent COVID-19. The CDR3 protein is CASSDRGYTF. The CDR3 DNA follows: TGTGCCAGTAGCGACAGAGGCTACACCTTC.